Each of the 18 T cell receptor beta chains below was sequenced from the same sample in a study of human T cells and chemical hapten exposure. Stated time point: patch test 2, 6 weeks after DPC sensitization. The treatment was: therapeutic diphenylcyclopropenone sensitization with weekly scalp DPC. TCRdb reprocessed the RACE reads via MiXCR and lists one record per CDR3 protein. The sample shows tens of thousands of distinct CDR3 sequences, approximately 9% of them seen only once. The sequenced sample was whole blood, obtained in connection with sensitization to the hapten diphenylcyclopropenone (DPC). The receptors stem from a woman in her forties or fifties with alopecia areata. Some clones in this sample may be carry-over from other donors' samples.

This clonotype has a count of ten or more. This chain joins TRBV29-1 and TRBJ1-1, with TRBD1 as a possible D gene (6 bases). Germline V CDR1 and CDR2: SQVTM, ANQGSEA. The CDR3 spans 13 residues. Trimming shortened V by 7 bases and J by 1 base, and 13 bases separated the two germline ends. The CDR3 bases are TGCAGCGGAGGCCTGACAGGGAACACTGAAGCTTTCTTT. Translated: CSGGLTGNTEAFF.

This clonotype showed up just a few times. The CDR3 sequence is CATSKGTDTQYF. In DNA form, the CDR3 reads TGTGCCACCAGTAAAGGCACAGATACGCAGTATTTT. The chain combines TRBV24-1 with TRBJ2-3; no clear D gene. The CDR3 is 12 residues long. V lost 6 bases to trimming and J lost 1 base, with 4 bases between them. Germline V gives CDR1 KGHDR, CDR2 SFDVKD.

This clonotype was recorded at least ten times. This rearrangement joins TRBV14 to TRBJ1-2, with D uncertain. Germline CDR1 and CDR2: SGHDN and FVKESK. V was trimmed by 0 bases and J by 3 bases, leaving 5 bases between them. The CDR3 is 13 amino acids. CDR3 nucleotides: TGTGCCAGCAGCCAAGACGACGACTATGGCTACACCTTC. Translation gives CASSQDDDYGYTF.

V usage is TRBV4-1 and J usage is TRBJ1-3; D unclear. CDR1 is MGHRA and CDR2 is YSYEKL in the germline V gene. V was cut by 4 bases and J by 0 bases, with 10 bases left in between. The CDR3 has 15 amino acids. This CDR3 is CASSRGRFSGNTIYF. CDR3 nucleotides: TGCGCCAGCAGCCGCGGACGGTTCTCTGGAAACACCATATATTTT.

This clonotype was detected only a few times. The rearrangement joins TRBV6-4 to TRBJ2-2, with TRBD1 as a possible D gene (6 bases). The V end lost 7 bases, the J end lost 5 bases, and 14 bases lay between the germline ends. Germline CDR1 and CDR2: MRHNA and SNTAGT. This CDR3 is built from 14 residues. Written as DNA, the CDR3 is TGTGCCAGCACCGGGACACCGGGGACCGGGGAGCTGTTTTTT. As protein: CASTGTPGTGELFF.

A few counts support this clonotype. The chain uses TRBV28 and TRBJ1-3; 8 bases fit TRBD1. V was clipped by 5 bases and J by 4 bases; unmatched bases: 7. Germline V gene data show CDR1 as MDHEN and CDR2 as SYDVKM. This CDR3 contains 15 residues. The CDR3 DNA sequence: TGTGCCAGCAGTACTCAGGGGGCGGACGGAAACACCATATATTTT. The encoded protein is CASSTQGADGNTIYF. The complete variable domain, with remaining parts taken from reference TRBV28 and TRBJ1-3, reads DVKVTQSSRYLVKRTGEKVFLECVQDMDHENMFWYRQDPGLGLRLIYFSYDVKMKEKGDIPEGYSVSREKKERFSLILESASTNQTSMYLCASSTQGADGNTIYFGEGSWLTVV.

This clonotype occurred many times. The chain joins TRBV28 to TRBJ1-2, with D possibly being TRBD1 (5 bases). Germline values: CDR1 MDHEN, CDR2 SYDVKM. The CDR3 runs to 14 residues. Trimming took 5 bases from V and 6 from J, leaving 16 bases between them. This chain's CDR3 is CASSPRQLVDGYTF. The CDR3 DNA is TGTGCCAGCAGTCCCCGACAGTTAGTCGATGGCTACACCTTC.

The table lists this clonotype with many counts. The genes are TRBV3-1 and TRBJ2-7; 9 nucleotides line up with TRBD1. This CDR3 spans 15 amino acids. The germline CDR1 and CDR2 sequences are LGHDT and YNNKEL (reference sequence). The ends lost 0 bases at V and 6 bases at J; junction bases unmatched: 6. CDR3 amino acids: CASSQEGTGTLEQYF. The DNA of the CDR3 is TGTGCCAGCAGCCAAGAGGGGACAGGGACTCTCGAGCAGTACTTC.

This clonotype occurred a few times. The CDR3: CASSLATENTEAFF. Here the CDR3 DNA reads TGTGCCAGCAGTTTAGCGACGGAGAACACTGAAGCTTTCTTT. The chain has TRBV12-3 or TRBV12-4 and TRBJ1-1; D remains unclear. This CDR3 has 14 residues. Trimming took 0 bases from V and 1 from J, leaving 6 bases between them.

The chain carries TRBV5-4 and TRBJ2-3; D might be TRBD2 (6 bases). Germline values: CDR1 SGHNT, CDR2 YYREEE (reference sequence). V lost 0 bases, J lost 6 bases, and 11 bases lay in between. This CDR3 contains 14 residues. CDR3 bases: TGTGCCAGCAGCTTGGAGCGCGCGGGGGATACGCAGTATTTT. It specifies CASSLERAGDTQYF.

This clonotype occurred many times. V usage is TRBV12-3 or TRBV12-4 and J usage is TRBJ2-7; D ambiguous. Trimming shortened V by 5 bases and J by 9 bases, and 14 bases separated the two germline ends. The CDR3 sequence is 12 residues long. CDR3 coding DNA: TGTGCCAGCAGTGCTATTTCCAGGAGGCAGTACTTC. Residues: CASSAISRRQYF.

This clonotype was seen more than once but under ten times. This rearrangement joins TRBV6-1 to TRBJ2-3, with D perhaps TRBD1 or TRBD2 (5 bases each). V dropped 4 bases and J dropped 2 bases, with 22 bases sitting between them. The CDR3 loop spans 18 amino acids. CDR1 and CDR2 (germline): MNHNS, SASEGT. CDR3 DNA: TGTGCCAGCAGTGGCTTGATGGGGACCAGGAAGTTCACAGATACGCAGTATTTT. Amino acid sequence: CASSGLMGTRKFTDTQYF.

J is TRBJ2-1 and V is TRBV9; either TRBD1 or TRBD2 may supply D (5 bases each). V gave up 8 bases and J gave up 2 bases, with 14 bases separating them. Germline CDR1 is SGDLS and CDR2 is YYNGEE. CDR3 length equals 14 residues. CDR3 region: CASGGGTTYNEQFF. CDR3 sequence (DNA): TGTGCCAGTGGGGGTGGTACCACCTACAATGAGCAGTTCTTC.

This chain joins TRBV15 and TRBJ1-1, with 10 bases fitting TRBD1. Unmatched junction bases numbered 5, after V lost 3 bases and J lost 4 bases. From germline, CDR1 is LNHNV and CDR2 YYDKDF (reference sequence). CDR3 length: 15 amino acids. CDR3 nucleotide sequence: TGTGCCACCAGCAGGAGCCGGACAGGGGGCACTGAAGCTTTCTTT. Protein: CATSRSRTGGTEAFF.

The V call is TRBV28, the J call TRBJ2-7; 10 bases map to TRBD1. The V gene end was trimmed by 5 bases and the J gene end by 6 bases; junction bases not matched to a gene: 7. Germline V gene data show CDR1 as MDHEN and CDR2 as SYDVKM. The CDR3 length is 14 residues. The CDR3 loop reads CASSLPGTGVEQYF. For the CDR3, the DNA is TGTGCCAGCAGTCTCCCCGGGACAGGGGTCGAGCAGTACTTC.

This clonotype was counted a few times. The chain couples TRBV30 to TRBJ1-2; D is perhaps TRBD1 (5 bases). This CDR3 has 14 residues. Trimming left V 7 bases short and J 0 bases short, with 15 bases between. Germline-derived CDR1 and CDR2 are GTSNPN and SVGIG (reference sequence). The CDR3 region has the DNA TGTGCCTACCGCGCCGGGACGGCTAACTATGGCTACACCTTC. Translating gives CAYRAGTANYGYTF.

This clonotype was detected a few times. The DNA of the CDR3 is TGTGCCAGCAGTTCCTCCGGACAGGGAGGTAGTACGCAGTATTTT. Translation: CASSSSGQGGSTQYF. The V and J genes are TRBV6-1 and TRBJ2-3, with 8 bases matching TRBD1. Germline trimming cut 5 bases from V and 8 bases from J; bases unmatched to any gene: 12. CDR3 length equals 15 residues. Germline assignment: CDR1 MNHNS and CDR2 SASEGT.

Concerning this clonotype: A much larger clone is a single base away; this may be a read error. V and J are TRBV28 and TRBJ1-1; TRBD1 matches 8 bases. This CDR3 comprises 18 residues. V trimming: 6 bases; J trimming: 4 bases; junction bases outside the gene matches: 19. The germline V gene encodes CDR1 MDHEN and CDR2 SYDVKM. The CDR3 reads CASSITGMEQGGSTEAFF. The CDR3 DNA sequence: TGTGCCAGCAGCATTACCGGGATGGAACAGGGGGGGAGCACTGAAGCTTTCTTT.